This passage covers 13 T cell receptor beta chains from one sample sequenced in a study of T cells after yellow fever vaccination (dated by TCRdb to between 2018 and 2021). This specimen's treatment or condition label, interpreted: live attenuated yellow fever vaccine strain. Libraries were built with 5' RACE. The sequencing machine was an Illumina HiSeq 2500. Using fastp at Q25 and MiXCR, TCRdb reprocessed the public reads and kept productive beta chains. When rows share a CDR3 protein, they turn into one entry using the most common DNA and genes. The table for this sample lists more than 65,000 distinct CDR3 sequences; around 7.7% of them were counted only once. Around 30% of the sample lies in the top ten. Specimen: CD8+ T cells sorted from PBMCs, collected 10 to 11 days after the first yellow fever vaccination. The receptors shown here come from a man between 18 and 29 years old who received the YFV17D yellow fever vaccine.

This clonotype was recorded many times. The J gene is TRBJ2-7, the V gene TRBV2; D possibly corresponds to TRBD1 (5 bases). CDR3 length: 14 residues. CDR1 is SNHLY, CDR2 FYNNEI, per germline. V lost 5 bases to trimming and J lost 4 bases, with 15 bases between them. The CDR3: CASSSRDSQYEQYV. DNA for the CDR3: TGTGCCAGCAGTTCCCGAGACAGCCAATACGAGCAGTACGTC.

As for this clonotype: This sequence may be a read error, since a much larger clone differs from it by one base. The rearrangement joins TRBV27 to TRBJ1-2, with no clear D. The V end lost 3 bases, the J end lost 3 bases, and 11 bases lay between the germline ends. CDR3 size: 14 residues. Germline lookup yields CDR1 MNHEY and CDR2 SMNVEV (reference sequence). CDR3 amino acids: CASSFRVEDYGYTF. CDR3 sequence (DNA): TGTGCCAGCAGTTTTCGGGTAGAGGACTATGGCTACACCTTC.

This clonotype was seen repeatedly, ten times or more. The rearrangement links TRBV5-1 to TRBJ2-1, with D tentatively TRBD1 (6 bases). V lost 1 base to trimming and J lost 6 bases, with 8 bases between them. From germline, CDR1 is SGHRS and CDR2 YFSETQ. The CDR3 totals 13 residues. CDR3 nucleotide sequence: TGCGCCAGCAGCTTGACAGGGCCCAATGAGCAGTTCTTC. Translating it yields CASSLTGPNEQFF.

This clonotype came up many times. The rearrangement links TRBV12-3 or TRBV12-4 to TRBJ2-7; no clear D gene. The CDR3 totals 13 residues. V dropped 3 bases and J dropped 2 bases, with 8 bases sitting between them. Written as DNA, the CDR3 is TGTGCCAGCAGTTTTACAGTAACCTACGAGCAGTACTTC. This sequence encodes CASSFTVTYEQYF.

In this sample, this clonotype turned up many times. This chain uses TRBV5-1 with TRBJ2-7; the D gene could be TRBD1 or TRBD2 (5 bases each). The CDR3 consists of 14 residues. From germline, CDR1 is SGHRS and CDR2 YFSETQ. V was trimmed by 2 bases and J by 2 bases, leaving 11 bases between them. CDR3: CASSLGDGAYEQYF. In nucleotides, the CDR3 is TGCGCCAGCAGCTTAGGGGACGGAGCCTACGAGCAGTACTTC.

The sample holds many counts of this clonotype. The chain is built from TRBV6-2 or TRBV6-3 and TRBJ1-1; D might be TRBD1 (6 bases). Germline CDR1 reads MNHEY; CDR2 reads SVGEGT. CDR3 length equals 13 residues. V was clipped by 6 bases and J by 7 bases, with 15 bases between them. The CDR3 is CASSESYRVEAFF. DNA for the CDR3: TGTGCCAGCAGCGAAAGCTACAGGGTTGAAGCTTTCTTT.

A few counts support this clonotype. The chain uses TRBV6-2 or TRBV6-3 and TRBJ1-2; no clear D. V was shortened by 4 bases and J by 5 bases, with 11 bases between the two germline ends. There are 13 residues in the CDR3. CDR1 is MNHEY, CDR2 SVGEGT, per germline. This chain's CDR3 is CASSFGVEYGYTF. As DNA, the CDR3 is TGTGCCAGCAGTTTCGGTGTGGAGTATGGCTACACCTTC.

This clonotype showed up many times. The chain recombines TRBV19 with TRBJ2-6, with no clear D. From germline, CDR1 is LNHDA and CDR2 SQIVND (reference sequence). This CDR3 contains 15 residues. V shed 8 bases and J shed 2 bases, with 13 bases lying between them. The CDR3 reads CASSTAETGANVLTF. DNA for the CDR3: TGTGCCAGTTCTACAGCAGAAACTGGGGCCAACGTCCTGACTTTC.

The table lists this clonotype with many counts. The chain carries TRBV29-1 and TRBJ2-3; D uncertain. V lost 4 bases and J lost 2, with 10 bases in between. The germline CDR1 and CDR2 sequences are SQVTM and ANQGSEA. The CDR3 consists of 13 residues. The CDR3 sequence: CSVVLVLTDTQYF. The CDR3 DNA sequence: TGCAGCGTTGTGCTAGTCCTCACAGATACGCAGTATTTT.

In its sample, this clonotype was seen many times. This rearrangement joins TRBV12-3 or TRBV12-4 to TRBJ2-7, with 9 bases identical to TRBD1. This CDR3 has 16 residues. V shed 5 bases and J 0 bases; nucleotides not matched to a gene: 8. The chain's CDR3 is CASSTVGQGPSYEQYF. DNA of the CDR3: TGTGCCAGCAGTACCGTAGGACAGGGGCCCTCCTACGAGCAGTACTTC.

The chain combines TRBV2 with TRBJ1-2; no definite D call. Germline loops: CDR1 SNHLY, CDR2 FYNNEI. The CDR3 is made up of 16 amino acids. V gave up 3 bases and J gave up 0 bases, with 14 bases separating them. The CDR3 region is CASSEGQPLTNYGYTF. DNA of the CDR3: TGTGCCAGCAGTGAGGGTCAGCCCCTTACTAACTATGGCTACACCTTC.

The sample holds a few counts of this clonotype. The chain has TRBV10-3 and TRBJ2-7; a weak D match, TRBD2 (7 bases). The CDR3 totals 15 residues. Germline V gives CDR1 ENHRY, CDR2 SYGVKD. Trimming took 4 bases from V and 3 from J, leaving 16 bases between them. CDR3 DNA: TGTGCCATCAGTGCGGGGGCGGGGGCAGGCTACGAGCAGTACTTC. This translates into CAISAGAGAGYEQYF.

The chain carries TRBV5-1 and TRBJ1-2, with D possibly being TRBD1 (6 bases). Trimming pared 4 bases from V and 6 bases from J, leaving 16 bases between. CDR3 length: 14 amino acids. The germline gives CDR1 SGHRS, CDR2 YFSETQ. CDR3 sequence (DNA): TGCGCCAGCAGCGGGACCGGGTCAGGGGATGGCTACACCTTC. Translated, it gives CASSGTGSGDGYTF. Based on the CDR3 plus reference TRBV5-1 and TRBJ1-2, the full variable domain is KAGVTQTPRYLIKTRGQQVTLSCSPISGHRSVSWYQQTPGQGLQFLFEYFSETQRNKGNFPGRFSGRQFSNSRSEMNVSTLELGDSALYLCASSGTGSGDGYTFGSGTRLTVV.